Sequencing of this T cell receptor beta chain was carried out in a study of regulatory T cells in long-lasting Graves disease. Construction of TCR beta libraries relied on iRepertoire HTBI primers and on Arm-PCR targeting CDR3 regions. TCRdb analysed the multiplex PCR reads with MiXCR anew, one entry per CDR3 protein. The data hold roughly 380,000 distinct CDR3 sequences, with 15% to 18% observed a single time. Findings of the study overall: Persistent patients shared 2,500 to 3,000 public clonotypes among themselves. Newly diagnosed patients shared fewer, at approximately 970. Newly diagnosed Graves' patients exceeded persistent ones in TCR diversity.

The sample holds many counts of this clonotype. Its specificity is unknown. Noted time point: newly diagnosed GD, antithyroid drugs for less than 3 months. PBMCs were the source of the RNA used for TCR sequencing. The sample here was peripheral blood mononuclear cells (PBMCs), taken at new diagnosis, from a patient treated with antithyroid drugs. The clonotype was recovered from a female donor with Graves disease.

CDR3 sequence reads: CASGLVWEQFF. The CDR3 coding sequence is TGTGCTAGTGGTTTGGTTTGGGAGCAGTTCTTC. The chain carries TRBV12-5 and TRBJ2-1, with D hard to call. Germline V CDR1 and CDR2: LGHNT, FRNRAP. CDR3 length: 11 amino acids. The V and J ends lost 0 bases and 10 bases respectively, with 4 bases between them.